This passage covers 30 T cell receptor beta chains from one sample sequenced in a study of molecular identifiers for immune sequencing clone quantification (dated by TCRdb to between 2017 and 2018). The library was generated by PCR. The sample was run on an Illumina HiSeq 4000. TCRdb trimmed public reads at Q25 via fastp, called clones via MiXCR and kept in-frame beta chains. CDR3 protein duplicates are merged, each entry listing the most common genes and DNA. The sample has about half a million distinct CDR3 sequences on record, about 21% of them singletons. In total, the top ten clones hold more than 0.8% of the sample. The sample taken for sequencing was naive CD8+ T cells from blood, with Jurkat cell RNA spiked in. Sample cell subset or site, as interpreted from the label and publication: FACS-sorted CD8+CD4-CCR7+CD45RA+ naive T cells. The receptors shown here come from a human donor in good health. Some libraries in this study had Jurkat cell RNA spiked in.

The V call is TRBV13, the J call TRBJ2-5, with TRBD2 matching 9 bases. The CDR3 is made up of 16 amino acids. The trim removed 2 bases at V and 3 bases at J, leaving 7 bases unmatched. Germline CDR1 reads PRHDT; CDR2 reads FYEKMQ (reference sequence). The DNA of the CDR3 is TGTGCCAGCAGCTTATGGGCTAGCGGGATGGAAGAGACCCAGTACTTC. Its protein product is CASSLWASGMEETQYF.

A few counts support this clonotype. The rearrangement uses TRBV7-9 and TRBJ2-3; D possibly matches TRBD1 or TRBD2 (5 bases each). V gave up 1 base and J gave up 5 bases, with 10 bases separating them. This CDR3 spans 14 amino acids. Per the germline V gene, CDR1 is SEHNR and CDR2 is FQNEAQ (reference sequence). CDR3 residues: CASSLVRGLDTQYF. DNA for the CDR3: TGTGCCAGCAGCTTAGTCCGGGGCTTAGATACGCAGTATTTT.

This clonotype was picked up many times. The genes are TRBV7-2 and TRBJ1-5; tentatively, D is TRBD1 (6 bases). Germline CDR1 reads SGHTA; CDR2 reads FQGNSA. V was pared by 5 bases and J by 0 bases, with 20 bases between. The CDR3 sequence is 18 residues long. The CDR3 sequence: CASSELTGSTPSNQPQHF. DNA for the CDR3: TGTGCCAGCAGCGAATTAACAGGGTCGACCCCTAGCAATCAGCCCCAGCATTTT.

The sample holds many counts of this clonotype. J is TRBJ2-3 and V is TRBV6-5; TRBD2 is a possible D gene (5 bases). Germline V gene data show CDR1 as MNHEY and CDR2 as SVGAGI. The CDR3 has 13 residues. V lost 2 bases and J 4 bases, leaving 7 bases between the germline ends. The CDR3 sequence: CASSYLASDTQYF. In DNA form, the CDR3 reads TGTGCCAGCAGTTACCTAGCCTCAGATACGCAGTATTTT.

Ten or more counts support this clonotype. The gene calls are TRBV6-5 and TRBJ2-2; the D gene could be TRBD1 or TRBD2 (6 bases each). Deletions cut 0 bases from V and 3 bases from J, with 8 bases between. The CDR3 spans 15 residues. CDR1 is MNHEY and CDR2 is SVGAGI in the germline V gene. CDR3 amino acids: CASSYSGGHTGELFF. The CDR3 DNA reads TGTGCCAGCAGTTACTCTGGGGGGCACACCGGGGAGCTGTTTTTT.

This clonotype was detected ten times or more. J is TRBJ2-2 and V is TRBV6-1; D is unclear. In germline, CDR1 is MNHNS, CDR2 SASEGT. Trimming took 10 bases from V and 3 from J, leaving 9 bases between them. This CDR3 has 12 amino acids. DNA for the CDR3: TGTGCCATCCTTACCTACACCGGGGAGCTGTTTTTT. This encodes CAILTYTGELFF.

With regard to this clonotype: A read error may be the cause here, since a much bigger clone is one base away. The CDR3 loop reads CASSAGDAGEETQYF. The CDR3, as DNA: TGTGCCAGCAGCGCGGGGGACGCCGGGGAAGAGACCCAGTACTTC. The J gene is TRBJ2-5, the V gene TRBV9, with D possibly being TRBD2 (6 bases). CDR3 length: 15 amino acids. Germline loops: CDR1 SGDLS, CDR2 YYNGEE. Trimming took 3 bases from V and 3 from J, leaving 15 bases between them.

This chain joins TRBV13 and TRBJ1-5; TRBD1 matches 8 bases. The ends lost 2 bases at V and 3 bases at J; junction bases unmatched: 6. The CDR3 loop spans 16 amino acids. Per the germline V gene, CDR1 is PRHDT and CDR2 is FYEKMQ (reference sequence). The chain's CDR3 is CASSLSGQATNQPQHF. DNA of the CDR3: TGTGCCAGCAGCTTATCGGGACAGGCCACCAATCAGCCCCAGCATTTT.

This sequence joins TRBV11-2 and TRBJ2-7; the D is unclear. The CDR3 runs 13 residues. V lost 8 bases and J lost 4, with 15 bases in between. Germline loops: CDR1 SGHAT, CDR2 FQNNGV. The CDR3 sequence: CASGDSLGYEQYF. The CDR3 coding sequence is TGTGCCAGCGGAGACTCCCTGGGGTACGAGCAGTACTTC.

Ten or more counts support this clonotype. V usage is TRBV13 and J usage is TRBJ2-2, with 10 positions matching TRBD1. CDR3 length equals 15 residues. Germline V gene lookup returns CDR1 PRHDT and CDR2 FYEKMQ (reference sequence). Trimming at V came to 7 bases and at J to 5 bases, leaving 7 bases not matched to a gene. The CDR3 DNA sequence: TGTGCCAGCAACTCCGGGACAGGGGAAACCGGGGAGCTGTTTTTT. It yields the protein CASNSGTGETGELFF. The full variable domain, in which reference TRBV13 and TRBJ2-2 provide the parts outside the CDR3, is AAGVIQSPRHLIKEKRETATLKCYPIPRHDTVYWYQQGPGQDPQFLISFYEKMQSDKGSIPDRFSAQQFSDYHSELNMSSLELGDSALYFCASNSGTGETGELFFGEGSRLTVL.

This clonotype has at least ten counts. The chain combines TRBV25-1 with TRBJ2-7; D call uncertain. The CDR3 totals 15 residues. CDR1 and CDR2 (germline): MGHDK, SYGVNS. Trimming left V 3 bases short and J 1 base short, with 13 bases between. CDR3 in amino acids: CASSDPWADSYEQYF. For the CDR3, the DNA is TGTGCCAGCAGTGATCCGTGGGCTGATTCCTACGAGCAGTACTTC.

A remark on this clonotype: Since a much larger clone is just one base distant, this may be a read error. This sequence joins TRBV9 and TRBJ2-3; tentative D call: TRBD2 (5 bases). This CDR3 has 15 amino acids. The germline V gene has CDR1 SGDLS and CDR2 YYNGEE. This chain's CDR3 is CASSAALYMGDTRYF. The DNA for the CDR3 is TGTGCCAGCAGCGCGGCTCTTTATATGGGAGATACGCGGTATTTT.

In its sample, this clonotype was seen a few times. The J gene is TRBJ1-2, the V gene TRBV20-1, with 10 nucleotides matching TRBD1. This CDR3 comprises 15 residues. CDR1 is DFQATT and CDR2 is SNEGSKA in the germline V gene (reference sequence). V dropped 5 bases and J dropped 2; count of bases not matched to a gene: 8. This CDR3 is CSARAPTGGNYGYTF. The CDR3 nucleotides read TGCAGTGCTCGTGCCCCGACAGGGGGCAACTATGGCTACACCTTC.

This clonotype was detected only a few times. The chain joins TRBV4-3 to TRBJ2-2; maybe TRBD2 (6 bases). With 0 bases removed from V and 6 bases from J, the gap between germline ends came to 17 bases. The V gene's germline CDR1 is LGHNA and CDR2 YSLEER. The CDR3 contains 17 residues. The CDR3 reads CASSQDSASVLPGELFF. The CDR3 region has the DNA TGCGCCAGCAGCCAAGATTCGGCTAGCGTCCTTCCCGGGGAGCTGTTTTTT.

This clonotype was counted at least ten times. The chain employs TRBV7-9 and TRBJ1-5, with 10 nucleotides matching TRBD1. After removal of 5 bases from V and 0 bases from J, the junction contained 1 base not matched to a gene. CDR1 and CDR2 (germline): SEHNR, FQNEAQ (reference sequence). This CDR3 is built from 15 residues. The CDR3 protein is CASSRDRGSNQPQHF. The CDR3 DNA follows: TGTGCCAGCAGCCGGGACAGGGGTAGCAATCAGCCCCAGCATTTT. Filled out from reference TRBV7-9 and TRBJ1-5, the complete variable domain reads DTGVSQNPRHKITKRGQNVTFRCDPISEHNRLYWYRQTLGQGPEFLTYFQNEAQLEKSRLLSDRFSAERPKGSFSTLEIQRTEQGDSAMYLCASSRDRGSNQPQHFGDGTRLSIL.

This clonotype was counted only a few times. V gene TRBV11-2 combines with J gene TRBJ1-1; 8 positions agree with TRBD1. The germline V gene has CDR1 SGHAT and CDR2 FQNNGV. The CDR3 has 13 amino acids. J gave up 5 bases and V 5 bases, and 4 bases lay outside the gene matches. This chain's CDR3 is CASSEDRATEAFF. The CDR3 coding sequence is TGTGCCAGCAGCGAGGACAGGGCGACTGAAGCTTTCTTT.

The gene calls are TRBV2 and TRBJ2-1; 7 positions agree with TRBD1. Germline loops: CDR1 SNHLY, CDR2 FYNNEI. This CDR3 contains 13 residues. V shed 7 bases and J 14 bases; nucleotides not matched to a gene: 14. As DNA, the CDR3 is TGTGCCAGCACCGAGACAGGGTCAAGATCCGAGTTCTTC. Translated, it gives CASTETGSRSEFF.

The V call is TRBV6-6, the J call TRBJ1-2, with D tentatively TRBD1 (6 bases). Between the trimmed V and J ends, which lost 5 bases and 4 bases, there was a span of 14 bases. This CDR3 is 14 amino acids long. Germline lookup yields CDR1 MNHNY and CDR2 SVGAGI (reference sequence). As DNA, the CDR3 is TGTGCCAGCAGTGGGGGCAGCCCTTTCTATGGCTACACCTTC. Its translation is CASSGGSPFYGYTF.

This clonotype came up a few times. The chain is built from TRBV4-1 and TRBJ2-1, with a weak D call TRBD1 (5 bases). CDR1 and CDR2 (germline): MGHRA, YSYEKL. V was trimmed by 3 bases and J by 7 bases, leaving 13 bases between them. This CDR3 spans 14 amino acids. The CDR3 reads CASSQVLGLNEQFF. For the CDR3, the DNA is TGCGCCAGCAGCCAGGTCCTGGGGCTGAATGAGCAGTTCTTC.

The V and J genes are TRBV4-1 and TRBJ2-7; D is possibly TRBD1 (6 bases). V lost 1 base and J 4 bases, leaving 14 bases between the germline ends. The CDR3 loop spans 15 amino acids. CDR1 is MGHRA, CDR2 YSYEKL, per germline. The CDR3 loop reads CASSQGGTLLYEQYF. CDR3 sequence (DNA): TGCGCCAGCAGCCAAGGAGGGACACTCCTTTACGAGCAGTACTTC.

The J gene is TRBJ1-1, the V gene TRBV29-1; no firm D call. CDR1 and CDR2 (germline): SQVTM, ANQGSEA. There are 15 residues in the CDR3. V was clipped by 5 bases and J by 4 bases, with 20 bases between them. The CDR3 DNA reads as TGCAGCGTTCGCGGCCGGGAAGGATTGAGCACTGAAGCTTTCTTT. It codes for CSVRGREGLSTEAFF.

This clonotype was detected ten times or more. The rearrangement uses TRBV4-3 and TRBJ2-3; TRBD2 agrees at 7 bases. The CDR3 is 14 residues long. Germline CDR1 LGHNA, CDR2 YSLEER. Germline trimming cut 4 bases from V and 6 bases from J; bases unmatched to any gene: 7. The CDR3 region is CASSPRLADDTQYF. The CDR3 bases are TGCGCCAGCAGCCCCCGACTAGCTGATGATACGCAGTATTTT.

This chain connects TRBV7-6 to TRBJ2-3; TRBD1 might be the D (6 bases). There are 17 residues in the CDR3. Germline V CDR1 and CDR2: SGHVS, FNYEAQ. Deletions cut 5 bases from V and 0 bases from J, with 18 bases between. The CDR3: CASSGSGQTSSTDTQYF. The CDR3 DNA is TGTGCCAGCAGCGGATCCGGACAGACATCTAGCACAGATACGCAGTATTTT.

V and J are TRBV2 and TRBJ2-2, with D hard to call. The CDR3 contains 13 residues. Germline V gives CDR1 SNHLY, CDR2 FYNNEI. Between the trimmed V and J ends, which lost 3 bases and 5 bases, there was a span of 7 bases. This CDR3 reads CASSETLTGELFF. The DNA for the CDR3 is TGTGCCAGCAGTGAGACATTGACCGGGGAGCTGTTTTTT.

At least ten counts were recorded for this clonotype. The rearrangement links TRBV14 to TRBJ2-3, with D unclear. The length of the CDR3 is 15 residues. V was trimmed by 0 bases and J by 4 bases, leaving 11 bases between them. Per the germline V gene, CDR1 is SGHDN and CDR2 is FVKESK. The CDR3 sequence is CASSQEASLSDTQYF. The CDR3 DNA sequence: TGTGCCAGCAGCCAAGAGGCGTCACTCTCAGATACGCAGTATTTT.

The chain couples TRBV12-3 or TRBV12-4 to TRBJ2-5; 11 positions agree with TRBD2. J gave up 2 bases and V 4 bases, and 3 bases lay outside the gene matches. The CDR3 sequence is 15 residues long. CDR3 coding DNA: TGTGCCAGCAGTTCAAGACTAGCGGGGCAAGAGACCCAGTACTTC. Translating it yields CASSSRLAGQETQYF.

This clonotype was picked up a small number of times. The chain is built from TRBV5-6 and TRBJ2-2; TRBD1 might be the D (6 bases). V lost 4 bases and J 1 base, leaving 11 bases between the germline ends. The CDR3 covers 15 residues. The V gene's germline CDR1 is SGHDT and CDR2 YYEEEE. For the CDR3, the DNA is TGTGCCAGCAGCGCGGACAGAGTGAACACCGGGGAGCTGTTTTTT. Translated: CASSADRVNTGELFF.

V is TRBV28 and J is TRBJ2-7, with 8 bases that match TRBD1. The trim removed 4 bases at V and 7 bases at J, leaving 15 bases unmatched. Germline V lookup: CDR1 MDHEN, CDR2 SYDVKM. This CDR3 has 16 amino acids. In DNA form, the CDR3 reads TGTGCCAGCAGTTCCCGCGGGACAGGACCTCTTCGGGAGCAGTACTTC. As protein: CASSSRGTGPLREQYF.

This clonotype came up many times. This rearrangement joins TRBV9 to TRBJ2-5; the match to TRBD2 covers 10 bases. The CDR3 consists of 15 residues. With 0 bases clipped from V and 5 bases from J, the junction kept 4 bases outside the gene matches. CDR1 and CDR2 (germline): SGDLS, YYNGEE. Here the CDR3 DNA reads TGTGCCAGCAGCGTAGAGCGGGAGGGCCCGGAGACCCAGTACTTC. Translation: CASSVEREGPETQYF.

V gene TRBV7-9 combines with J gene TRBJ2-3, with 10 bases matching TRBD2. This CDR3 is 17 amino acids long. The ends lost 1 base at V and 7 bases at J; junction bases unmatched: 11. Germline assignment: CDR1 SEHNR and CDR2 FQNEAQ (reference sequence). The CDR3 here is CASSLESWTSGSYTQYF. The CDR3 nucleotides are TGTGCCAGCAGCTTAGAGTCTTGGACTAGCGGTAGTTATACGCAGTATTTT.